This entry lists 30 T cell receptor beta chains sequenced from one sample in a study of graft-versus-host responses after intestinal transplantation. These TCRs' antigens remain unknown. Repertoires were generated with immunoSEQ multiplex PCR, while TCRdb's copy carries only in-frame clones and drops some. The data show tens of thousands of clones, less than 95% seen once. The source was unstimulated CD8+ T cells sorted from spleen or lymph node cells, collected before intestinal transplant. The receptor source for this set is a human donor who received an intestinal transplant.

The CDR3 bases are TGCGCCAGCAGCACACAACTTGGACAGAGGTATGGCTACACCTTC. Protein sequence: CASSTQLGQRYGYTF. The V gene is TRBV5-1, the J gene TRBJ1-2, with D possibly being TRBD1 (6 bases). Germline CDR1 reads SGHRS; CDR2 reads YFSETQ. With 4 bases removed from V and 5 bases from J, the gap between germline ends came to 18 bases. The CDR3 consists of 15 residues.

The chain has TRBV6-1 and TRBJ2-7; tentative D call: TRBD1 (5 bases). The CDR3 covers 15 residues. Germline V gene lookup returns CDR1 MNHNS and CDR2 SASEGT. V shed 3 bases and J shed 3 bases, with 15 bases lying between them. The CDR3 bases are TGTGCCAGCAGTGACCCCCCAGGGCAGGGCTACGAGCAGTACTTC. Residues: CASSDPPGQGYEQYF.

This sequence joins TRBV5-8 and TRBJ2-7, with TRBD2 identical over 10 bases. The CDR3 contains 16 residues. Looked up from germline, CDR1 is SGHTS and CDR2 is YDEGEE. Trimming cost V 4 bases and J 5 bases; bases outside gene matches: 12. As DNA, the CDR3 is TGTGCCAGCAGCCTGCCCGGGACTAGCGCTTCTGACGAGCAGTACTTC. The encoded protein is CASSLPGTSASDEQYF.

This chain joins TRBV4-1 and TRBJ2-1; the match to TRBD2 covers 8 bases. The junction had 10 bases not matched to a gene; V was cut back by 5 bases and J by 7 bases. Per germline, CDR1 MGHRA and CDR2 YSYEKL. The CDR3 runs to 15 residues. DNA for the CDR3: TGCGCCAGCAGCTACCGACTAGCGCTGAGGAATGAGCAGTTCTTC. Amino acids: CASSYRLALRNEQFF.

The CDR3 DNA reads as TGTGCCAGCAGCGACGGGGGGGCCTACGAGCAGTACTTC. Its protein product is CASSDGGAYEQYF. The chain links TRBV9 to TRBJ2-7, with 8 bases fitting TRBD2. Germline V gene sequence: CDR1 SGDLS, CDR2 YYNGEE. There are 13 residues in the CDR3. V lost 3 bases to trimming and J lost 2 bases; unmatched junction nucleotides: 1.

In nucleotides, the CDR3 is TGTGCCAGCAGGTCGACAGAGAACACCGGGGAGCTGTTTTTT. Translation gives CASRSTENTGELFF. V is TRBV7-9 and J is TRBJ2-2, with D possibly TRBD1 on 5 matching bases. CDR1 and CDR2 from the germline V gene are SEHNR and FQNEAQ (reference sequence). With 6 bases removed from V and 1 base from J, the gap between germline ends came to 9 bases. The CDR3 contains 14 residues.

CDR3 in amino acids: CASRPGQGITEAFF. The CDR3 DNA is TGTGCCAGCAGACCAGGACAGGGGATTACTGAAGCTTTCTTT. V and J are TRBV13 and TRBJ1-1; 9 bases line up with TRBD1. The CDR3 runs to 14 residues. Germline loops: CDR1 PRHDT, CDR2 FYEKMQ (reference sequence). With V trimmed by 6 bases and J by 5 bases, 7 bases remained unmatched.

The chain employs TRBV2 and TRBJ1-1, with 8 bases identical to TRBD1. Germline V gives CDR1 SNHLY, CDR2 FYNNEI. The length of the CDR3 is 13 residues. The junction had 4 bases not matched to a gene; V was cut back by 6 bases and J by 4 bases. This CDR3 reads CASRDRVATEAFF. DNA for the CDR3: TGTGCCAGCAGGGACAGGGTGGCCACTGAAGCTTTCTTT.

The chain has TRBV7-9 and TRBJ2-7; 9 bases align to TRBD2. The CDR3 has 15 residues. Germline CDR1 is SEHNR and CDR2 is FQNEAQ (reference sequence). V lost 5 bases and J lost 2; bases outside the gene matches: 7. The CDR3 is CASSPGTSLPYEQYF. CDR3 coding DNA: TGTGCCAGCAGCCCCGGGACTAGCCTACCCTACGAGCAGTACTTC.

The chain links TRBV4-2 to TRBJ2-5; 12 positions match TRBD2. The CDR3 spans 14 residues. Germline-derived CDR1 and CDR2 are LGHNA and YNFKEQ. Losses at the gene ends were 5 bases for V and 3 bases for J; bases not matched to a gene: 1. CDR3 sequence reads: CASSASGGEETQYF. CDR3 DNA: TGTGCCAGCAGCGCTAGCGGGGGGGAAGAGACCCAGTACTTC.

The chain couples TRBV19 to TRBJ1-2, with 8 bases identical to TRBD1. The V gene's germline CDR1 is LNHDA and CDR2 SQIVND (reference sequence). The V and J ends lost 9 bases and 8 bases, in that order; junction bases with no gene match: 8. The CDR3 consists of 12 residues. The CDR3 is CASETGAGGYTF. As DNA, the CDR3 is TGTGCCAGCGAGACAGGGGCGGGGGGCTACACCTTC.

The chain combines TRBV19 with TRBJ1-3, with no clear D. The CDR3 has 15 amino acids. Germline CDR1 and CDR2: LNHDA and SQIVND (reference sequence). Trimming stripped 11 bases from V and 0 bases from J, with 17 bases between. CDR3 amino acids: CAPRSEVFSGNTIYF. The CDR3 DNA follows: TGTGCCCCTCGTTCTGAGGTGTTCTCTGGAAACACCATATATTTT.

This clone was found once. V gene TRBV6-1 combines with J gene TRBJ2-5, with 10 bases fitting TRBD2. The ends lost 7 bases at V and 9 bases at J; junction bases unmatched: 5. The germline CDR1 and CDR2 sequences are MNHNS and SASEGT. This CDR3 is 12 amino acids long. CDR3 bases: TGTGCCAGCAATCCGGGACTAGCGCCCCAGTACTTC. This codes for CASNPGLAPQYF.

The rearrangement links TRBV7-2 to TRBJ2-1; TRBD2 aligns across 9 bases. V lost 5 bases to trimming and J lost 4 bases; unmatched junction nucleotides: 6. The CDR3 contains 15 residues. Germline V gives CDR1 SGHTA, CDR2 FQGNSA. CDR3 coding DNA: TGTGCCAGCAGCCCCGGGACTAGCTGGTACAATGAGCAGTTCTTC. This translates into CASSPGTSWYNEQFF.

The chain uses TRBV29-1 and TRBJ1-1; the match to TRBD1 covers 7 bases. Germline assignment: CDR1 SQVTM and CDR2 ANQGSEA. The CDR3 has 12 amino acids. CDR3 coding DNA: TGCTACGGACAGGCGGCGAACACTGAAGCTTTCTTT. Protein product: CYGQAANTEAFF.

The chain couples TRBV11-2 to TRBJ2-3; 8 nucleotides line up with TRBD2. Germline V gene data show CDR1 as SGHAT and CDR2 as FQNNGV. The junction had 4 bases not matched to a gene; V was cut back by 3 bases and J by 2 bases. The CDR3 is made up of 15 amino acids. CDR3 sequence: CASSFSGGDTDTQYF. Written as DNA, the CDR3 is TGTGCCAGCAGCTTCTCCGGGGGGGACACAGATACGCAGTATTTT.

The gene calls are TRBV7-6 and TRBJ2-3, with 8 bases fitting TRBD2. J gave up 2 bases and V 5 bases, and 9 bases lay outside the gene matches. Germline V lookup: CDR1 SGHVS, CDR2 FNYEAQ. The CDR3 runs 16 residues. The CDR3 here is CASSKPGGAATDTQYF. DNA of the CDR3: TGTGCCAGCAGCAAACCGGGGGGGGCCGCCACAGATACGCAGTATTTT.

The genes are TRBV9 and TRBJ1-3, with a weak D call TRBD1 (5 bases). From germline, CDR1 is SGDLS and CDR2 YYNGEE. The CDR3 covers 15 residues. Trimming cost V 4 bases and J 6 bases, with 17 bases left between them. The CDR3 loop reads CASSPGGAVQNTIYF. The CDR3 DNA is TGTGCCAGCAGCCCCGGGGGAGCGGTGCAAAACACCATATATTTT.

The chain joins TRBV25-1 to TRBJ1-1, with D hard to call. The CDR3 contains 11 residues. The germline V and J ends were trimmed by 4 bases and 4 bases, with 4 bases remaining between them. Germline loops: CDR1 MGHDK, CDR2 SYGVNS. The CDR3 sequence: CASSAVTEAFF. CDR3 nucleotides: TGTGCCAGCAGTGCGGTCACTGAAGCTTTCTTT.

The J gene is TRBJ2-3, the V gene TRBV15; D perhaps matches TRBD2 (5 bases). Germline CDR1 and CDR2: LNHNV and YYDKDF (reference sequence). V gave up 5 bases and J gave up 1 base, with 13 bases separating them. The CDR3 totals 15 residues. This CDR3 reads CATSPPGMGTDTQYF. The CDR3 nucleotides are TGTGCCACCAGCCCCCCGGGGATGGGCACAGATACGCAGTATTTT. Full variable domain (missing parts from reference TRBV15 and TRBJ2-3): DAMVIQNPRYQVTQFGKPVTLSCSQTLNHNVMYWYQQKSSQAPKLLFHYYDKDFNNEADTPDNFQSRRPNTSFCFLDIRSPGLGDTAMYLCATSPPGMGTDTQYFGPGTRLTVL.

The genes are TRBV9 and TRBJ1-5; a possible D gene is TRBD1 (5 bases). CDR3 length: 14 amino acids. V lost 0 bases and J lost 7, with 11 bases in between. Germline V gene lookup returns CDR1 SGDLS and CDR2 YYNGEE. The CDR3 nucleotides read TGTGCCAGCAGCGTAGGGAGGGGAGACCAGCCCCAGCATTTT. Translation gives CASSVGRGDQPQHF.

J is TRBJ1-2 and V is TRBV6-1; possible D gene TRBD1, 6 bases. The CDR3 is 14 amino acids. The V end lost 1 base, the J end lost 4 bases, and 10 bases lay between the germline ends. Germline CDR1 and CDR2: MNHNS and SASEGT. CDR3 bases: TGTGCCAGCAGTGAAGTAAAAGGGGGCTATGGCTACACCTTC. This codes for CASSEVKGGYGYTF.

V usage is TRBV16 and J usage is TRBJ1-1, with a possible D match to TRBD1 (5 bases). CDR3 length: 16 amino acids. Germline CDR1 KGHSY, CDR2 FQNENV. Trimming took 2 bases from V and 6 from J, leaving 19 bases between them. CDR3: CASSQGLGGDAAEAFF. The CDR3 DNA is TGTGCCAGCAGCCAAGGTCTTGGGGGGGATGCAGCTGAAGCTTTCTTT.

The chain recombines TRBV9 with TRBJ2-2; TRBD2 aligns across 8 bases. The CDR3 covers 15 residues. Germline-derived CDR1 and CDR2 are SGDLS and YYNGEE. Trimming took 3 bases from V and 1 from J; bases not matched to a gene: 2. CDR3 sequence reads: CASSATSVNTGELFF. The CDR3 coding sequence is TGTGCCAGCAGCGCGACTAGCGTGAACACCGGGGAGCTGTTTTTT.

This clone has a single count. V gene TRBV13 combines with J gene TRBJ2-7, with D perhaps matching TRBD1 (5 bases). The CDR3 consists of 14 residues. CDR1 and CDR2 from the germline V gene are PRHDT and FYEKMQ (reference sequence). The V gene lost 5 bases and the J gene lost 5 bases, with 16 bases spanning the gap. The CDR3 DNA follows: TGTGCCAGCAGCCCGCCTAGGACACGGGACGAGCAGTACTTC. Protein: CASSPPRTRDEQYF.

CDR3 amino acids: CASSLGLQDTDTQYF. The CDR3 DNA reads TGTGCCAGCAGCTTGGGACTACAAGACACAGATACGCAGTATTTT. The V and J genes are TRBV5-4 and TRBJ2-3; TRBD2 is a possible D gene (5 bases). CDR1 is SGHNT, CDR2 YYREEE, per germline (reference sequence). The germline V and J ends were trimmed by 0 bases and 2 bases, with 10 bases remaining between them. The CDR3 has 15 amino acids.

The V and J genes are TRBV9 and TRBJ1-2, with D tentatively TRBD1 (5 bases). The germline gives CDR1 SGDLS, CDR2 YYNGEE. The CDR3 has 15 amino acids. Trimming removed 2 bases from V and 4 bases from J, with 15 bases in between. CDR3 in DNA: TGTGCCAGCAGCGTTAGCTTCGGGGGAATCTATGGCTACACCTTC. This sequence encodes CASSVSFGGIYGYTF.

This clone has more than one count but fewer than ten. The chain combines TRBV29-1 with TRBJ1-4, with D possibly being TRBD1 (6 bases). V was trimmed by 7 bases and J by 8 bases, leaving 17 bases between them. The CDR3 has 13 residues. CDR1 is SQVTM, CDR2 ANQGSEA, per germline. The CDR3 nucleotides read TGCAGCGACCCACGGGACATGGAAGAAAAACTGTTTTTT. This sequence encodes CSDPRDMEEKLFF.

V is TRBV5-6 and J is TRBJ1-2, with D hard to call. CDR1 and CDR2 from the germline V gene are SGHDT and YYEEEE. With 7 bases removed from V and 0 bases from J, the gap between germline ends came to 19 bases. The CDR3 has 16 amino acids. The CDR3 is CASGRAFEGANYGYTF. The CDR3 nucleotides are TGTGCCAGCGGCAGAGCCTTTGAGGGCGCTAACTATGGCTACACCTTC.

The chain carries TRBV6-5 and TRBJ1-5, with D hard to call. Germline lookup yields CDR1 MNHEY and CDR2 SVGAGI. V lost 2 bases, J lost 4 bases, and 12 bases lay in between. This CDR3 is 15 amino acids long. CDR3 protein: CASSYSDAANQPQHF. CDR3 DNA: TGTGCCAGCAGTTACAGCGACGCGGCTAATCAGCCCCAGCATTTT.